This T cell receptor (beta chain) was sequenced during a study of long-term antiretroviral therapy in people with HIV (dated by TCRdb to between 2021 and 2023). For the wider study: The earliest samples were collected about a decade before the 2015 WHO recommendation for immediate ART, when ART was typically delayed until CD4 counts fell. This retrospective serial study examined whether starting ART and sustained HIV suppression were associated with changes in the composition and diversity of the TRB repertoire in peripheral blood. A total of about 180 cryopreserved PBMC samples were contributed to the cohort by 30 adults with confirmed HIV infection, with samples collected serially over a mean of roughly six years (range 1-12). Among the 25 to 30 participants with HIV, approximately 10 were female. No cross-contamination during QIAcube processing was seen in test extractions of a monoclonal T-cell line run alongside around 30 polyclonal samples.

The immunoSEQ hsTCRB v3.0 assay was used at survey level resolution to sequence the TRB variable region. The targeted TRB sequencing depth was about 35,000-55,000 T-cell genomes per sample. Pooled TRB libraries were sequenced on an Illumina MiSeq with a v3 150-cycle kit. From the authors' description of their analysis: Repertoire analysis ran in R within a reproducible Nextflow workflow covering QC, data transformation and analysis. Custom analyses were implemented in LymphoSeq2, an R package for AIRR-Seq data exploration. After excluding a few samples that yielded fewer than 5000 total TRB sequences, 150 to 200 HIV repertoires remained for analysis. Of the roughly 180 retained HIV repertoires, about 61 were collected before and under 150 after ART initiation. Repertoires were downsampled to 5000 TRB nucleotide sequences, and summary statistics were averaged over 100 downsampling iterations. TRB sequences were retained for analysis only if CDR3 regions of at least seven amino acids were present. A Shannon entropy-derived clonality score and the Gini coefficient were used to measure diversity. Repertoire networks linked the top 5000 CDR3 amino acid sequences whenever two sequences differed by an edit distance of one. Antigen specificity groups and MHC restriction were predicted for TRB CDR3 amino acid sequences with GLIPH2. CDR3 amino acid sequences were matched against VDJdb and McPAS-TCR to flag known CMV, EBV, HIV or tissue antigen associations. Pre-ART, post-ART and control groups were compared with Wilcoxon signed-rank tests and Holm-Bonferroni correction. Not all clones reach the TCRdb copy of this immuneACCESS table, which keeps in-frame sequences only. Checked studies attribute under half of the gap to unresolved V genes and leave the rest unexplained. V and J calls and clone size are copied from that table; D and trimming were computed from the DNA. The sample table records approximately 17,000 clones; about 89% of these occur just once. The top ten hold approximately 13% of the sample.

The paper as a whole reports these results and caveats: The samples were dated from about 2004 to 2017, and the ART regimens that were used may be less effective than current ART regimens. HIV repertoires had narrower CDR3 length ranges than controls, and the network structure suggested an antigen-experienced repertoire that shifted only slightly toward naive after ART. Because cell numbers in pre-ART samples were limited, unsorted PBMC were profiled instead of sorted CD4+ and CD8+ T cells. Starting ART was linked to a significant rise in TRB diversity, yet even with long-term ART the diversity remained significantly lower than in transplant donor controls. No data were available on ART adherence, viral resistance or therapy changes, limiting inferences about post-ART repertoire changes. Expanded TRB clones identified before ART initiation dominated the repertoire at all time points, although this dominance fluctuated and declined in many PLHIV after ART. Limited PBMC availability meant only the TCR beta chain was sequenced, without alpha chain pairing.

Per the germline V gene, LGHNA is the CDR1 and YSLEER is the CDR2. V lost 1 base and J lost 6 bases, and the count of bases not matched to a germline gene is 6. The CDR3 holds 15 amino acids from the cysteine to the phenylalanine. Just CDR3 DNA is preserved here, 45 bases in frame from base 1. As regards this clone: It has no known antigen specificity. Within one base of it there is no much larger clone, and no base qualities were kept.

To be included, a participant needed at least one PBMC sample from before ART initiation plus at least two post-ART samples. Every participant with HIV received treatment in the United States of America. Before DNA extraction, cryopreserved samples of about 0.9-11 million PBMC were thawed and then washed. At the time of the earliest PBMC sample, participants with HIV were aged between about 20 and 60 years. Each participant contributed PBMC samples from 1-4 timepoints before ART initiation and 2-8 timepoints after ART initiation, with a median of 7 samples. Serial HIV viral load, CD4+ T-cell count, ART history and demographic data were obtained for every participant. Genomic DNA was extracted from unsorted PBMC with a Qiagen kit on a QIAcube, with processing performed in batches of 12 samples.

The sequenced sample was unsorted PBMCs, obtained 0.6 years after starting antiretroviral therapy. The rearrangement joined TRBV4-3 to TRBJ2-1, with 7 middle bases fitting TRBD2. The sequence was obtained from a middle-aged woman with HIV. The CDR3 has the sequence CASSQGRGDGNEQFF. At the DNA level, the sequence is TGCGCCAGCAGCCAAGGTCGGGGGGACGGCAATGAGCAGTTCTTC.